These 8 T cell receptor beta chains were all obtained from the same sample, sequenced in a study of somatic mutations in cytotoxic T cells in rheumatoid arthritis. Method: immunoSEQ multiplex PCR; TCRdb's copy keeps in-frame clones and lacks some. The table shows more than 12,000 clones, with over 60% occurring only once. Sequenced input: CD8+ T cells sorted from blood. The origin of the receptors is an adult with rheumatoid arthritis.

This chain joins TRBV27 and TRBJ2-5, with unresolved D. Germline V CDR1 and CDR2: MNHEY, SMNVEV (reference sequence). Trimming left V 3 bases short and J 1 base short, with 6 bases between. The CDR3 totals 13 residues. For the CDR3, the DNA is TGTGCCAGCAGTTTTGGTCTCCAAGAGACCCAGTACTTC. The encoded protein is CASSFGLQETQYF.

The chain is built from TRBV2 and TRBJ2-5; TRBD2 is a possible D gene (6 bases). V lost 9 bases to trimming and J lost 3 bases, with 17 bases between them. The CDR3 has 14 residues. CDR1 SNHLY and CDR2 FYNNEI come from the germline V gene. The DNA of the CDR3 is TGTGCCAGGGGGGAGGATAGGGGAAAAGAGACCCAGTACTTC. Translated: CARGEDRGKETQYF.

This clone appeared a few times. J is TRBJ1-3 and V is TRBV19; D perhaps matches TRBD1 (5 bases). Per the germline V gene, CDR1 is LNHDA and CDR2 is SQIVND (reference sequence). The CDR3 sequence is 15 residues long. Trimming stripped 6 bases from V and 0 bases from J, with 12 bases between. The CDR3: CASSDQGASGNTIYF. In DNA form, the CDR3 reads TGTGCCAGTAGCGATCAGGGAGCCTCTGGAAACACCATATATTTT.

This rearrangement joins TRBV4-3 to TRBJ2-5; D is possibly TRBD1 (6 bases). V lost 0 bases and J 2 bases, leaving 10 bases between the germline ends. The CDR3 is 15 residues long. Germline CDR1 LGHNA, CDR2 YSLEER. CDR3 nucleotides: TGCGCCAGCAGCCAAGATTTGGACAGTCAAGAGACCCAGTACTTC. This sequence encodes CASSQDLDSQETQYF.

This clone has more than one count but fewer than ten. The chain employs TRBV27 and TRBJ2-1; D gene unclear. The CDR3 sequence is 12 residues long. The germline V gene encodes CDR1 MNHEY and CDR2 SMNVEV (reference sequence). The V end was cut by 6 bases, the J end by 5 bases, with 8 bases between. CDR3 region: CASSIGDNEQFF. The CDR3 bases are TGTGCCAGCAGCATCGGTGACAATGAGCAGTTCTTC.

The rearrangement uses TRBV6-5 and TRBJ2-7; TRBD1 matches at 8 bases. The V gene end was trimmed by 8 bases and the J gene end by 1 base; junction bases not matched to a gene: 7. This CDR3 is built from 14 residues. Germline loops: CDR1 MNHEY, CDR2 SVGAGI. The CDR3 DNA sequence: TGTGCCAGCTCAACCCGGGACAGGTCCTACGAGCAGTACTTC. Translated: CASSTRDRSYEQYF.

This chain joins TRBV4-3 and TRBJ2-2, with TRBD1 matching over 8 bases. Germline values: CDR1 LGHNA, CDR2 YSLEER. The CDR3 runs to 15 residues. The trim removed 5 bases at V and 1 base at J, leaving 3 bases unmatched. This CDR3 is CASSTGTGNTGELFF. CDR3 sequence (DNA): TGCGCCAGCAGCACAGGGACAGGGAACACCGGGGAGCTGTTTTTT.

This clone showed up just once. The J gene is TRBJ2-1, the V gene TRBV9, with D hard to call. V lost 2 bases and J 5 bases, leaving 5 bases between the germline ends. This CDR3 has 12 amino acids. Germline CDR1 is SGDLS and CDR2 is YYNGEE. CDR3 residues: CASSVVHNEQFF. The CDR3 nucleotides are TGTGCCAGCAGCGTCGTTCACAATGAGCAGTTCTTC.